The 16 T cell receptor beta chains below come from one sample, sequenced in a study of a mutant IDH1 vaccine in newly diagnosed glioma. Only in-frame clones appear in the TCRdb table, and some are missing; sequencing was by immunoSEQ multiplex PCR. The table includes about 98,000 clones, approximately 90% detected once. Noted time point: baseline, week 1 (first vaccination visit). The treatment here: pre-vaccination baseline after standard-of-care therapy. This material consisted of PBMCs, taken from a glioma patient treated with radiotherapy, temozolomide or both. The receptors originated from a woman aged 50 to 60 with glioma.

This clone came up a few times. The rearrangement joins TRBV4-1 to TRBJ2-7, with D possibly being TRBD1 (5 bases). CDR3 length equals 15 residues. Germline CDR1 is MGHRA and CDR2 is YSYEKL. V was trimmed by 2 bases and J by 2 bases, leaving 13 bases between them. CDR3 sequence: CASSQPYRKPYEQYF. DNA of the CDR3: TGCGCCAGCAGCCAACCGTACAGGAAGCCCTACGAGCAGTACTTC.

This chain joins TRBV6-5 and TRBJ1-3; 9 bases match TRBD1. The ends lost 8 bases at V and 4 bases at J; junction bases unmatched: 9. CDR3 length equals 15 residues. The germline gives CDR1 MNHEY, CDR2 SVGAGI. Here the CDR3 DNA reads TGTGCCAGCGCGACACAGGGGGCAGCGGGAAACACCATATATTTT. Translating gives CASATQGAAGNTIYF.

The V and J genes are TRBV28 and TRBJ1-6; the match to TRBD1 covers 8 bases. CDR1 and CDR2 from the germline V gene are MDHEN and SYDVKM. CDR3 length: 15 amino acids. Unmatched junction bases numbered 6, after V lost 5 bases and J lost 6 bases. CDR3 bases: TGTGCCAGCAGTCCGGGACAGGTTCTTAATTCACCCCTCCACTTT. It encodes CASSPGQVLNSPLHF.

V and J are TRBV2 and TRBJ2-4; D may match TRBD1 or TRBD2 (5 bases each). This CDR3 has 14 residues. CDR1 and CDR2 from the germline V gene are SNHLY and FYNNEI. V was shortened by 8 bases and J by 0 bases, with 11 bases between the two germline ends. The CDR3 region has the DNA TGTGCCAGCGGGCAGGGAGTAGCCAAAAACATTCAGTACTTC. Its protein product is CASGQGVAKNIQYF.

The rearrangement uses TRBV6-5 and TRBJ2-7; no clear D. CDR1 and CDR2 (germline): MNHEY, SVGAGI. The CDR3 extends over 13 amino acids. Trimming removed 2 bases from V and 3 bases from J, with 8 bases in between. The CDR3 DNA reads TGTGCCAGCAGTTACAACAGAATCTACGAGCAGTACTTC. It is translated as CASSYNRIYEQYF.

This chain uses TRBV7-8 with TRBJ2-7; TRBD2 agrees at 7 bases. CDR1 is SGHVS and CDR2 is FQNEAQ in the germline V gene. V shed 1 base, J shed 2 bases, and the junction held 8 bases outside the gene matches. The CDR3 extends over 16 amino acids. The CDR3 reads CASSLGATSQTYEQYF. As DNA, the CDR3 is TGTGCCAGCAGCTTAGGGGCGACTAGCCAAACCTACGAGCAGTACTTC.

This clone was detected only a few times. This chain joins TRBV5-1 and TRBJ1-1, with a possible D match to TRBD1 (6 bases). Between the trimmed V and J ends, which lost 7 bases and 4 bases, there was a span of 17 bases. This CDR3 has 14 residues. Germline V gene lookup returns CDR1 SGHRS and CDR2 YFSETQ. The CDR3, as DNA: TGCGCCAGCTTTTTAACAGGGAGAAGCACTGAAGCTTTCTTT. Its protein is CASFLTGRSTEAFF.

This clone has only one observation. J is TRBJ2-2 and V is TRBV11-2; 12 bases are shared with TRBD2. Germline trimming cut 7 bases from V and 4 bases from J; bases unmatched to any gene: 7. This CDR3 contains 16 residues. The germline gives CDR1 SGHAT, CDR2 FQNNGV. The CDR3 DNA sequence: TGTGCCAGCACCGCTAGCGGGAGGGCCGGCACCGGGGAGCTGTTTTTT. It codes for CASTASGRAGTGELFF.

The chain has TRBV9 and TRBJ2-7; D is possibly TRBD2 (5 bases). The CDR3 has 13 residues. V lost 0 bases and J lost 6, with 10 bases in between. Germline CDR1 and CDR2: SGDLS and YYNGEE. CDR3 sequence reads: CASSVELGSEQYF. DNA of the CDR3: TGTGCCAGCAGCGTAGAACTAGGGAGCGAGCAGTACTTC.

This chain uses TRBV6-1 with TRBJ1-5, with a weak D call TRBD1 (6 bases). CDR1 and CDR2 from the germline V gene are MNHNS and SASEGT. The CDR3 is 15 residues long. V was trimmed by 4 bases and J by 8 bases, leaving 18 bases between them. The DNA of the CDR3 is TGTGCCAGCAGTGGTCCGGGACATGGGACAAAGCCCCAGCATTTT. This gives the protein CASSGPGHGTKPQHF.

The chain joins TRBV7-9 to TRBJ2-6; D is ambiguous. In germline, CDR1 is SEHNR, CDR2 FQNEAQ (reference sequence). The CDR3 spans 15 residues. Trimming took 6 bases from V and 5 from J, leaving 14 bases between them. In DNA, the CDR3 is TGTGCCAGCAGACCCACGACCCGCCGGGCCAACGTCCTGACTTTC. It codes for CASRPTTRRANVLTF.

The chain employs TRBV19 and TRBJ2-3; D is possibly TRBD1 or TRBD2 (5 bases each). The germline gives CDR1 LNHDA, CDR2 SQIVND (reference sequence). This CDR3 spans 12 amino acids. V was cut by 10 bases and J by 5 bases, with 13 bases left in between. The CDR3 loop reads CATGDPGDTQYF. As DNA, the CDR3 is TGTGCCACCGGGGACCCGGGAGATACGCAGTATTTT.

This chain connects TRBV6-6 to TRBJ1-2; 8 positions match TRBD1. The CDR3 totals 15 residues. Germline trimming cut 4 bases from V and 4 bases from J; bases unmatched to any gene: 8. The V gene's germline CDR1 is MNHNY and CDR2 SVGAGI (reference sequence). CDR3 bases: TGTGCCAGCAGTTTCCAACAGGGGGTTGGCTATGGCTACACCTTC. Its translation: CASSFQQGVGYGYTF.

This clone was observed once. The rearrangement links TRBV5-5 to TRBJ2-2; D gene ambiguous. Germline CDR1 and CDR2: SGHKS and YYEKEE (reference sequence). The CDR3 spans 15 residues. Trimming removed 5 bases at V and 5 bases at J, with 16 bases between. The chain's CDR3 is CASSPPFAGTGELFF. The CDR3 coding sequence is TGTGCCAGCAGTCCCCCCTTCGCTGGGACCGGGGAGCTGTTTTTT.

This clone was recorded a few times. CDR3 coding DNA: TGTGCCAGCAGCGCAAGACGGATTTATGAAGCTTTCTTT. This translates into CASSARRIYEAFF. V is TRBV7-9 and J is TRBJ1-1, with D uncertain. V shed 5 bases and J shed 7 bases, with 14 bases lying between them. Germline CDR1 reads SEHNR; CDR2 reads FQNEAQ (reference sequence). The CDR3 length is 13 residues.

The chain is built from TRBV27 and TRBJ2-3; the D is unclear. The CDR3 is 14 amino acids. Germline CDR1 reads MNHEY; CDR2 reads SMNVEV (reference sequence). Trimming took 8 bases from V and 2 from J, leaving 14 bases between them. In DNA form, the CDR3 reads TGTGCCAGCGGGCTCTCGGGCACCACAGATACGCAGTATTTT. This encodes CASGLSGTTDTQYF.